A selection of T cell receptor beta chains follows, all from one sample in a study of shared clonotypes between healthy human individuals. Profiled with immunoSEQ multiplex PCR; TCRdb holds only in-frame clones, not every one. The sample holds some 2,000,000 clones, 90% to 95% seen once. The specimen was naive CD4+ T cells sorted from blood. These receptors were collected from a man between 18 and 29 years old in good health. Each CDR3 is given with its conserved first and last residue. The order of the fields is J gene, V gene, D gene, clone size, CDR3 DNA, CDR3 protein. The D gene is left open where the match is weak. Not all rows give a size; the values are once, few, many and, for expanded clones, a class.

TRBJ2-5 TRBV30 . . TGTGCCTGGAGTCTCCCGCCCGGGGAGACCCAGTACTTC CAWSLPPGETQYF
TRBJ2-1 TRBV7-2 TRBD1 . TGTGCCAGCAGTGGGACAGGGTCATACAATGAGCAGTTCTTC CASSGTGSYNEQFF
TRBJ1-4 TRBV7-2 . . TGTGCCAGCAGCTTGGACAGTACTAATGAAAAACTGTTTTTT CASSLDSTNEKLFF
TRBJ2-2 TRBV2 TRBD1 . TGTGCCAGCAAAGGGGAACAGGGGACCGGGGAGCTGTTTTTT CASKGEQGTGELFF
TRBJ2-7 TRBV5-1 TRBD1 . TGCGCCAGCAGCTTGTTGACAGGGGGATCCTACGAGCAGTACTTC CASSLLTGGSYEQYF
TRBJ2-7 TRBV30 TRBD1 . TGTGCCTGGAGTGTAGGGACAGGGGGCTCCTACGAGCAGTACTTC CAWSVGTGGSYEQYF
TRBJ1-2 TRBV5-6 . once TGTGCCAGCAGCTTGGAATATCAGCTCGGGGCGCGGGACTATGGCTACACCTTC CASSLEYQLGARDYGYTF
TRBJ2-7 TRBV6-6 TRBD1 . TGTGCCACCCGACAGGGGTCCTACGAGCAGTACTTC CATRQGSYEQYF
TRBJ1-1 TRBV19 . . TGTGCCAGTAGAATTAATTGGAACACTGAAGCTTTCTTT CASRINWNTEAFF
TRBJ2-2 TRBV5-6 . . TGTGCCAGCAGCCTGAGGAGGATAGCGAACACCGGGGAGCTGTTTTTT CASSLRRIANTGELFF
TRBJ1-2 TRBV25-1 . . TGTGCCAGCAGTGATGAAGGGGCGGGCAACTATGGCTACACCTTC CASSDEGAGNYGYTF
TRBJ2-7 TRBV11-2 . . TGTGCCAGCAGCTCCCTGTTCACCTTCTACGAGCAGTACTTC CASSSLFTFYEQYF
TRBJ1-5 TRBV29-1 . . TGCAGCGTTGGTGAGGGAGATCAGCCCCAGCATTTT CSVGEGDQPQHF
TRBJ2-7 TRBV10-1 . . TGCGCCAGCAGTGAGTCTACAGGGGAACGGACTAGACGGTTC CASSESTGERTRRF
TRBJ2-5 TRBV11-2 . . TGTGCCAGCAGATCACCGGGGACAAACCAAGAGACCCAGTACTTC CASRSPGTNQETQYF
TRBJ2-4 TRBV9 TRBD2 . TGTGCCAGCAGCGTTGGACTAGCGGACATTCAGTACTTC CASSVGLADIQYF
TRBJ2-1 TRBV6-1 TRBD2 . TGTGCCAGCAGTGTGGTGAGCGGGGGGGTCGGTGAGCAGTTCTTC CASSVVSGGVGEQFF
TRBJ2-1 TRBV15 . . TGTGCCACCAGCAGAGGAATACGGACCGATAACAATGAGCAGTTCTTC CATSRGIRTDNNEQFF
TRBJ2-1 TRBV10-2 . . TGCGCCAGCAGTGCTAGCGCATACAATGAGCAGTTCTTC CASSASAYNEQFF
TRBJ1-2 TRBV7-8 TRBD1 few TGTGCCAGCAGCATAAGAGACCGACAGGGTGGCTACACCTTC CASSIRDRQGGYTF
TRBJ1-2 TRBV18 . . TGTGCCAGCTCACCAAATGGAGGTCGGGATGGCTACACCTTC CASSPNGGRDGYTF
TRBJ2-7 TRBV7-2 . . TGTGCCAGCAGCTTAGAGAAAGCCTACGAGCAGTACTTC CASSLEKAYEQYF
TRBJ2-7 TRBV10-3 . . TGTGCCATCAGTGAGCAGTACTCCTACGAGCAGTACTTC CAISEQYSYEQYF
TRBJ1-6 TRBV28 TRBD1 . TGTGCCAGCAGTCGACAGGGTACAAATTCACCCCTCCACTTT CASSRQGTNSPLHF
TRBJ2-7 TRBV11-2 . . TGTGCCAGCAGCGTCCGGGGGACCGTGCACGAGCAGTACTTC CASSVRGTVHEQYF
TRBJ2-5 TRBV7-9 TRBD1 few TGTGCCAGCAGTTTTTTACAGGGGTCAAGAGAGACCCAGTACTTC CASSFLQGSRETQYF
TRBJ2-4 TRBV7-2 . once TGTGCCAGCAGCTTAGCTGGAGGAGACAAAAACATTCAGTACTTC CASSLAGGDKNIQYF
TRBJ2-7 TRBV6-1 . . TGTGCCAGCAGTTCGTTCTCCTACGAGCAGTACTTC CASSSFSYEQYF
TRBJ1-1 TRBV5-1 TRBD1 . TGCGCCAGCAGCTTGGCCGGGGAGGGGGCCCACACTGAAGCTTTCTTT CASSLAGEGAHTEAFF
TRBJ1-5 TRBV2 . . TGTGCCAGCAGTGAACCCACGACCGGGCATCAGCCCCAGCATTTT CASSEPTTGHQPQHF
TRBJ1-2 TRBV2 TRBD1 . TGTGCCAGCAGAGACCCGAAACAGGGGCCAACTAACTATGGCTACACCTTC CASRDPKQGPTNYGYTF
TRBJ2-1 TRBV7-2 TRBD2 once TGTGCCAGCAGCTTAGCTCGGACTAGCGGGAGGAGGTACAATGAGCAGTTCTTC CASSLARTSGRRYNEQFF
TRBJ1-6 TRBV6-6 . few TGTGCCAGCAGTTACTCGGGCAACTCCTATAATTCACCCCTCCACTTT CASSYSGNSYNSPLHF
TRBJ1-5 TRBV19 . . TGTGCCAGTAGTACAGGTTTCAATCAGCCCCAGCATTTT CASSTGFNQPQHF
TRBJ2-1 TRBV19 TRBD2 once TGTGCCAGTAGTGCCTCTAGCGGGAGGGCTGGGGATGAGCAGTTCTTC CASSASSGRAGDEQFF
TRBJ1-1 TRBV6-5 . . TGTGCCAGCAGTCCGCTGGGGGGAAAGGAGACTGAAGCTTTCTTT CASSPLGGKETEAFF
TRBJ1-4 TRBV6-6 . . TGTGCGTCGACTGCAACTAATGAAAAACTGTTTTTT CASTATNEKLFF
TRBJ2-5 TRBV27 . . TGTGCCAGCACCACCTCTTATGTAGAGACCCAGTACTTC CASTTSYVETQYF
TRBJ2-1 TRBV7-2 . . TGTGCCAGCAACCCTCAAGGGCGGTCCTACAATGAGCAGTTCTTC CASNPQGRSYNEQFF
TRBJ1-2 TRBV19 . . TGTGCCAGTGAAAGCGTTTGGGGGCCCAACTATGGCTACACCTTC CASESVWGPNYGYTF
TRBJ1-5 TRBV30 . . TGTGCCTGGAGTGGACAGGCAGATACCTTCAATCAGCCCCAGCATTTT CAWSGQADTFNQPQHF
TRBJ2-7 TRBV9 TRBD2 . TGTGCCAGCAGCGGGAGGCGGGAGGACTCCTACGAGCAGTACTTC CASSGRREDSYEQYF
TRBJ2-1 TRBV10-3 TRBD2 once TGTGCCATCAGCGGAGGCGGGAGTGGCTACAATGAGCAGTTCTTC CAISGGGSGYNEQFF
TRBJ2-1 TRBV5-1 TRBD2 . TGCGCCAGCAGCTTGGGGCTAGCGGGAGGAAATGAGCAGTTCTTC CASSLGLAGGNEQFF
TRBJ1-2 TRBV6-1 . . TGTGCCAGCAGTGAACCGGGGGAGGGAGCTGGCTACACCTTC CASSEPGEGAGYTF
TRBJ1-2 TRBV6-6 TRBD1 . TGTGCCAGCACGATAGACAGGGGGACGACTGGCTACACCTTC CASTIDRGTTGYTF
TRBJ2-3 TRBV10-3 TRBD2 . TGTGCCATCAGTGAGTCCCTAGCGGGAGACGGGACGCAGTATTTT CAISESLAGDGTQYF
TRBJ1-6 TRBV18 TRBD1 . TGTGCCAGCTCACCAGGGGACAGAGATAATTCACCCCTCCACTTT CASSPGDRDNSPLHF
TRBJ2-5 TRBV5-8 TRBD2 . TGTGCCAGCAGCTTCGGGACTAGCAGGTCGGAGACCCAGTACTTC CASSFGTSRSETQYF
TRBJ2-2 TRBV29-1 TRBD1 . TGCAGCGTTGAGGGGACAGGGATTAACGGGGAGCTGTTTTTT CSVEGTGINGELFF
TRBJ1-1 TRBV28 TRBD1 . TGTGCCAGCAAACCGGGACAGGGAAACACTGAAGCTTTCTTT CASKPGQGNTEAFF
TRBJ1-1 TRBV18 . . TGTGCCAGCTCACCACCTACGCTGCAAGGGACTGAAGCTTTCTTT CASSPPTLQGTEAFF
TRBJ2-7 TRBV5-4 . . TGTGCCACGAGGACACAGGTCTATGACTACGAGCAGTACTTC CATRTQVYDYEQYF